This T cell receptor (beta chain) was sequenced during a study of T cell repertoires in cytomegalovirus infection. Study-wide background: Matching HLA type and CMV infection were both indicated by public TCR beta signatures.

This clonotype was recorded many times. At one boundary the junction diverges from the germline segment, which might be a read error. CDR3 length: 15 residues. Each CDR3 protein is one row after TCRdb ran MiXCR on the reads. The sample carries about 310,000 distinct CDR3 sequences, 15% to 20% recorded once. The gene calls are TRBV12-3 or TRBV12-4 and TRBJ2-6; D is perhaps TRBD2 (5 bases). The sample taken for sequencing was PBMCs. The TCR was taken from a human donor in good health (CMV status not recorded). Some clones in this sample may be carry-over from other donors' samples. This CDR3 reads CASSLASSGANVLTF. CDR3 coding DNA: TGTGCCAGCAGTCTAGCCTCCTCTGGGGCCAACGTCCTGACTTTC.